These 32 T cell receptor beta chains were sequenced from one sample in a study of low-dose radiotherapy and immunotherapy resistance in tumors (dated by TCRdb to 2021 to 2024). Superscript III and a set of TRAV- and TRBV-specific primers were used to synthesize first-strand cDNA, so that both TCRalpha and TCRbeta chains were covered. TCRs were amplified with Phusion for around 20 PCR cycles using a constant-region primer together with the adapter attached to the V primers. Using fastp trimming at Q25 and MiXCR clonotype assembly, TCRdb reanalyzed the public sequencing data and kept in-frame beta chains. Identical CDR3 proteins give one entry, which carries the most common genes and DNA. For this sample the table gives approximately 14,000 distinct CDR3 sequences, of which under 60% were detected only once. The ten largest clones take up roughly 4% of the sample. Receptors originate from a human donor with advanced metastatic prostate, ovarian, gallbladder or colorectal cancer (not recorded which). This table probably holds off-target reads from a library built for another chain.

The chain uses TRBV6-2 or TRBV6-3 and TRBJ2-3, with TRBD2 identical over 9 bases. The CDR3 runs to 16 residues. CDR1 and CDR2 from the germline V gene are MNHEY and SVGEGT. Trimming cost V 2 bases and J 0 bases; bases outside gene matches: 3. DNA of the CDR3: TGTGCCAGCAGTTACCTAGCGGGGACTAGCACAGATACGCAGTATTTT. Protein product: CASSYLAGTSTDTQYF.

This clonotype was counted a few times. This rearrangement joins TRBV7-9 to TRBJ1-4; D unclear. V lost 3 bases, J lost 8 bases, and 13 bases lay in between. Germline CDR1 reads SEHNR; CDR2 reads FQNEAQ (reference sequence). The CDR3 has 14 residues. As DNA, the CDR3 is TGTGCCAGCAGCTTTGATCTTGCTAGCGAAAAACTGTTTTTT. This codes for CASSFDLASEKLFF.

In this sample, this clonotype turned up a few times. The chain links TRBV9 to TRBJ2-5, with TRBD2 matching 7 bases. V lost 4 bases and J lost 5; bases outside the gene matches: 8. The CDR3 spans 14 residues. Germline V gene sequence: CDR1 SGDLS, CDR2 YYNGEE. The CDR3 here is CASSSYGGGETQYF. Written as DNA, the CDR3 is TGTGCCAGCAGCTCATACGGGGGAGGGGAGACCCAGTACTTC.

This clonotype was detected only once. The CDR3 is CASSLASDSTDTQYF. The CDR3 DNA sequence: TGCGCCAGCAGCTTGGCCTCGGATAGCACAGATACGCAGTATTTT. This chain connects TRBV5-1 to TRBJ2-3; D is unclear. Germline values: CDR1 SGHRS, CDR2 YFSETQ. Trimming pared 0 bases from V and 0 bases from J, leaving 8 bases between. There are 15 residues in the CDR3.

This chain uses TRBV7-6 with TRBJ2-1; D call uncertain. V was shortened by 5 bases and J by 7 bases, with 15 bases between the two germline ends. The CDR3 contains 14 residues. Germline CDR1 SGHVS, CDR2 FNYEAQ. The CDR3: CASSGYSPGNEQFF. CDR3 nucleotide sequence: TGTGCCAGCAGCGGCTACAGTCCTGGGAATGAGCAGTTCTTC.

This clonotype was observed a few times. The chain couples TRBV5-4 to TRBJ2-7; D may correspond to TRBD1 or TRBD2 (5 bases each). The germline gives CDR1 SGHNT, CDR2 YYREEE (reference sequence). The CDR3 length is 15 residues. Trimming pared 4 bases from V and 3 bases from J, leaving 17 bases between. In DNA, the CDR3 is TGTGCCAGCAGCCCCGGAGCCCGGGGCCTCTACGAGCAGTACTTC. Protein product: CASSPGARGLYEQYF.

The rearrangement joins TRBV18 to TRBJ1-3; D remains unclear. The germline CDR1 and CDR2 sequences are KGHSH and LQKENI. Deletions cut 3 bases from V and 0 bases from J, with 9 bases between. This CDR3 is built from 15 residues. CDR3 sequence: CASSPLTDSGNTIYF. CDR3 coding DNA: TGTGCCAGCTCACCGCTGACGGACTCTGGAAACACCATATATTTT.

This clonotype was picked up one time. The J gene is TRBJ2-5, the V gene TRBV29-1, with 7 bases fitting TRBD2. CDR1 is SQVTM, CDR2 ANQGSEA, per germline. There are 12 residues in the CDR3. V was clipped by 4 bases and J by 5 bases; unmatched bases: 4. CDR3 coding DNA: TGCAGCGTTGTTTTGGGGGGGGAGACCCAGTACTTC. Protein sequence: CSVVLGGETQYF. The full variable domain, rest sourced from reference TRBV29-1 and TRBJ2-5, is SAVISQKPSRDICQRGTSLTIQCQVDSQVTMMFWYRQQPGQSLTLIATANQGSEATYESGFVIDKFPISRPNLTFSTLTVSNMSPEDSSIYLCSVVLGGETQYFGPGTRLLVL.

This chain connects TRBV28 to TRBJ2-7, with D perhaps TRBD1 (5 bases). The CDR3 has 14 residues. V was pared by 6 bases and J by 0 bases, with 12 bases between. CDR1 is MDHEN, CDR2 SYDVKM, per germline. The CDR3 here is CASRDTGNSYEQYF. The CDR3 DNA follows: TGTGCCAGCAGGGACACAGGAAACTCCTACGAGCAGTACTTC.

The chain uses TRBV20-1 and TRBJ2-7, with 10 bases matching TRBD2. This CDR3 has 14 residues. CDR1 and CDR2 (germline): DFQATT, SNEGSKA (reference sequence). J gave up 1 base and V 4 bases, and 4 bases lay outside the gene matches. The CDR3 nucleotides read TGCAGTGCTAAGGAGCGGGAGGGTTCCTACGAGCAGTACTTC. This gives the protein CSAKEREGSYEQYF.

The chain links TRBV20-1 to TRBJ2-3, with D unresolved. Germline V gives CDR1 DFQATT, CDR2 SNEGSKA (reference sequence). The CDR3 contains 13 residues. Trimming pared 3 bases from V and 4 bases from J, leaving 11 bases between. The CDR3 sequence: CSASPHKADTQYF. Written as DNA, the CDR3 is TGCAGTGCTAGCCCTCATAAGGCAGATACGCAGTATTTT.

The rearrangement uses TRBV5-1 and TRBJ2-1; D is possibly TRBD2 (6 bases). This CDR3 region has 15 residues. The germline V gene encodes CDR1 SGHRS and CDR2 YFSETQ. V was trimmed by 0 bases and J by 7 bases, leaving 14 bases between them. The CDR3 sequence: CASSLGQGGKNEQFF. The CDR3 DNA reads as TGCGCCAGCAGCTTGGGGCAGGGAGGAAAAAATGAGCAGTTCTTC.

This chain joins TRBV19 and TRBJ2-2; TRBD1 agrees at 9 bases. Germline trimming cut 4 bases from V and 0 bases from J; bases unmatched to any gene: 3. This CDR3 spans 16 amino acids. CDR1 and CDR2 (germline): LNHDA, SQIVND (reference sequence). The CDR3 sequence is CASSNRGPANTGELFF. The CDR3 region has the DNA TGTGCCAGTAGTAACAGGGGGCCGGCGAACACCGGGGAGCTGTTTTTT.

The rearrangement joins TRBV18 to TRBJ1-6; D possibly corresponds to TRBD1 (6 bases). The germline gives CDR1 KGHSH, CDR2 LQKENI. Trimming shortened V by 3 bases and J by 6 bases, and 12 bases separated the two germline ends. The CDR3 has 15 amino acids. The CDR3: CASSPSQGSNSPLHF. The CDR3 DNA follows: TGTGCCAGCTCACCTTCACAGGGAAGTAATTCACCCCTCCACTTT.

This chain uses TRBV5-1 with TRBJ1-1, with D hard to call. The germline V and J ends were trimmed by 1 base and 7 bases, with 8 bases remaining between them. This CDR3 contains 12 residues. Germline CDR1 is SGHRS and CDR2 is YFSETQ. This chain's CDR3 is CASSLSGIEAFF. CDR3 DNA sequence: TGCGCCAGCAGCTTGAGTGGGATTGAAGCTTTCTTT.

As concerns this clonotype: One junction end does not reproduce the germline sequence, and a read error may be involved. This chain joins TRBV20-1 and TRBJ2-5, with 8 nucleotides matching TRBD2. This CDR3 spans 14 amino acids. In germline, CDR1 is DFQATT, CDR2 SNEGSKA (reference sequence). The CDR3 here is CSARLAGPQDTQYF. CDR3 in DNA: TGCAGTGCTAGACTAGCGGGCCCCCAAGATACCCAGTACTTC.

The V gene is TRBV11-1, the J gene TRBJ1-1; D gene ambiguous. CDR3 length equals 13 residues. Between the trimmed V and J ends, which lost 5 bases and 6 bases, there was a span of 13 bases. The germline V gene encodes CDR1 SGHAT and CDR2 FQDESV (reference sequence). The CDR3 reads CASSRRVYSEAFF. CDR3 sequence (DNA): TGTGCCAGCAGCCGCCGGGTCTACTCTGAAGCTTTCTTT.

The chain joins TRBV3-1 to TRBJ1-1, with D perhaps TRBD1 (6 bases). V was trimmed by 0 bases and J by 10 bases, leaving 12 bases between them. Germline-derived CDR1 and CDR2 are LGHDT and YNNKEL (reference sequence). The CDR3 length is 13 residues. This CDR3 reads CASSQDGGWGAFF. The CDR3 region has the DNA TGTGCCAGCAGCCAAGACGGGGGCTGGGGAGCTTTCTTT.

This chain uses TRBV5-6 with TRBJ2-3, with 8 bases matching TRBD1. V was clipped by 0 bases and J by 3 bases; unmatched bases: 6. CDR1 is SGHDT and CDR2 is YYEEEE in the germline V gene. This CDR3 spans 16 amino acids. CDR3 sequence reads: CASSLVLTGDTDTQYF. The CDR3 nucleotides read TGTGCCAGCAGCTTGGTCCTGACAGGGGATACAGATACGCAGTATTTT.

The chain combines TRBV6-1 with TRBJ1-2; D possibly corresponds to TRBD1 (6 bases). Germline V CDR1 and CDR2: MNHNS, SASEGT. V lost 6 bases and J lost 4, with 15 bases in between. This CDR3 has 14 amino acids. The CDR3 sequence: CASSYSQGGYGYTF. CDR3 in DNA: TGTGCCAGCAGCTATTCACAGGGCGGCTATGGCTACACCTTC.

This chain joins TRBV6-1 and TRBJ1-5, with 8 bases fitting TRBD1. CDR3 length: 15 residues. The germline CDR1 and CDR2 sequences are MNHNS and SASEGT. V trimming: 5 bases; J trimming: 2 bases; junction bases outside the gene matches: 5. The CDR3 region has the DNA TGTGCCAGCAGTTACGGACAGGGAGGCAATCAGCCCCAGCATTTT. It yields the protein CASSYGQGGNQPQHF.

In the case of this clonotype: Possible read error: a much larger clone is one base away. The rearrangement uses TRBV6-2 or TRBV6-3 and TRBJ2-2; D is tentatively TRBD1 or TRBD2 (5 bases each). The CDR3 totals 15 residues. The V gene lost 8 bases and the J gene lost 7 bases, with 20 bases spanning the gap. Germline CDR1 reads MNHEY; CDR2 reads SVGEGT. The CDR3 spells CASSHRDRTIGELFF. In DNA, the CDR3 is TGTGCCAGCTCCCATCGGGACCGTACGATCGGGGAGCTGTTTTTT.

V usage is TRBV2 and J usage is TRBJ2-5, with D maybe TRBD1 (6 bases). Between the trimmed V and J ends, which lost 5 bases and 3 bases, there was a span of 16 bases. CDR1 is SNHLY, CDR2 FYNNEI, per germline. The CDR3 totals 15 residues. CDR3 loop: CASSPPTGFKETQYF. In DNA, the CDR3 is TGTGCCAGCAGTCCCCCGACAGGTTTTAAAGAGACCCAGTACTTC.

CDR3 coding DNA: TGTGCCAGTACTCAGGGAGGTGTGCAGCCCCAGCATTTT. Translated, it gives CASTQGGVQPQHF. The chain joins TRBV19 to TRBJ1-5; a possible D gene is TRBD1 (5 bases). CDR3 size: 13 residues. V was clipped by 7 bases and J by 7 bases, with 14 bases between them. Germline CDR1 is LNHDA and CDR2 is SQIVND (reference sequence).

By share, this clonotype ranks as medium-sized. The V call is TRBV29-1, the J call TRBJ1-1, with TRBD1 matching 11 bases. CDR1 SQVTM and CDR2 ANQGSEA come from the germline V gene. The CDR3 covers 17 residues. The junction had 8 bases not matched to a gene; V was cut back by 1 base and J by 1 base. CDR3 nucleotides: TGCAGCGTTGAAGCCGAAGGACAGGGGGCTCGGAACACTGAAGCTTTCTTT. Amino acid sequence: CSVEAEGQGARNTEAFF.

This chain links TRBV19 with TRBJ2-5; D is perhaps TRBD1 (6 bases). CDR1 and CDR2 from the germline V gene are LNHDA and SQIVND (reference sequence). V lost 5 bases and J 5 bases, leaving 12 bases between the germline ends. There are 13 residues in the CDR3. CDR3: CASSLQGGETQYF. The DNA for the CDR3 is TGTGCCAGTAGTCTACAGGGTGGGGAGACCCAGTACTTC.

This clonotype was counted a few times. V is TRBV3-1 and J is TRBJ1-2; D remains ambiguous. Deletions cut 1 base from V and 7 bases from J, with 4 bases between. The CDR3 is 11 amino acids. Looked up from germline, CDR1 is LGHDT and CDR2 is YNNKEL (reference sequence). CDR3 loop: CASSQVSGYTF. The CDR3 DNA reads TGTGCCAGCAGCCAAGTGTCTGGCTACACCTTC.

J is TRBJ2-6 and V is TRBV29-1, with D hard to call. The germline V gene encodes CDR1 SQVTM and CDR2 ANQGSEA. CDR3 length equals 13 residues. The ends were cut back, 4 bases at V and 3 bases at J, with 7 bases in the middle. This CDR3 is CSVVQGGANVLTF. The CDR3 coding sequence is TGCAGCGTTGTACAAGGTGGGGCCAACGTCCTGACTTTC.

The chain links TRBV5-4 to TRBJ2-1; TRBD1 matches 7 bases. This CDR3 contains 15 residues. J was trimmed by 2 bases and V by 9 bases; bases with no gene match: 11. Germline V gene data show CDR1 as SGHNT and CDR2 as YYREEE (reference sequence). CDR3 bases: TGTGCCACCTCTAAAACAGGGGTAGCCTACAATGAGCAGTTCTTC. Translation gives CATSKTGVAYNEQFF. Based on the CDR3 plus reference TRBV5-4 and TRBJ2-1, the full variable domain is ETGVTQSPTHLIKTRGQQVTLRCSSQSGHNTVSWYQQALGQGPQFIFQYYREEENGRGNFPPRFSGLQFPNYSSELNVNALELDDSALYLCATSKTGVAYNEQFFGPGTRLTVL.

The chain couples TRBV29-1 to TRBJ2-5, with TRBD2 identical over 9 bases. The CDR3 is 12 amino acids. Germline V gene lookup returns CDR1 SQVTM and CDR2 ANQGSEA. J gave up 5 bases and V 8 bases, and 6 bases lay outside the gene matches. The CDR3 nucleotides are TGCAGCAGTAGCGGGGGCTCTGAGACCCAGTACTTC. Translated: CSSSGGSETQYF.

The chain combines TRBV7-9 with TRBJ1-1; 9 bases are shared with TRBD1. The germline gives CDR1 SEHNR, CDR2 FQNEAQ (reference sequence). The CDR3 is 14 residues long. The trim removed 6 bases at V and 0 bases at J, leaving 2 bases unmatched. The CDR3 coding sequence is TGTGCCAGCAGGAGGGACAGGGTGAACACTGAAGCTTTCTTT. Protein: CASRRDRVNTEAFF. Full variable domain (remainder filled in from reference TRBV7-9 and TRBJ1-1): DTGVSQNPRHKITKRGQNVTFRCDPISEHNRLYWYRQTLGQGPEFLTYFQNEAQLEKSRLLSDRFSAERPKGSFSTLEIQRTEQGDSAMYLCASRRDRVNTEAFFGQGTRLTVV.

The chain uses TRBV7-2 and TRBJ2-7; D not certain. The germline CDR1 and CDR2 sequences are SGHTA and FQGNSA. V lost 5 bases and J 0 bases, leaving 11 bases between the germline ends. The CDR3 totals 14 residues. Written as DNA, the CDR3 is TGTGCCAGCAGCGGCAGTCCCAACTCCTACGAGCAGTACTTC. Translated, it gives CASSGSPNSYEQYF.